These 8 T cell receptor beta chains came from one sample sequenced in a study of radiotherapy plus CTLA-4 blockade in lung cancer. The data were produced by immunoSEQ multiplex PCR, yet TCRdb's version contains in-frame clones alone and is incomplete. This sample has roughly 120,000 clones, with roughly four fifths found just once. The specimen was peripheral blood, collected from a patient treated with radiotherapy plus ipilimumab. These receptors were collected from a human donor with non-small cell lung cancer that progressed on radiotherapy plus ipilimumab. Some clones in this sample may be carry-over from other donors' samples.

This sequence joins TRBV15 and TRBJ1-1; no reliable D call. V lost 3 bases and J 1 base, leaving 12 bases between the germline ends. The germline CDR1 and CDR2 sequences are LNHNV and YYDKDF (reference sequence). The CDR3 has 15 amino acids. CDR3 loop: CATSSRGFGNTEAFF. CDR3 DNA sequence: TGTGCCACCAGCAGCCGAGGGTTTGGGAACACTGAAGCTTTCTTT.

The rearrangement joins TRBV20-1 to TRBJ2-7, with D unresolved. V lost 6 bases and J lost 2, with 8 bases in between. CDR3 size: 11 residues. Germline loops: CDR1 DFQATT, CDR2 SNEGSKA (reference sequence). CDR3 DNA: TGCAGTGCAAGCACCACCTACGAGCAGTACTTC. Protein: CSASTTYEQYF.

The chain links TRBV7-2 to TRBJ1-5; a weak D match, TRBD1 (5 bases). The germline V gene has CDR1 SGHTA and CDR2 FQGNSA. This CDR3 contains 15 residues. V lost 3 bases to trimming and J lost 1 base, with 10 bases between them. This CDR3 is CASSFAGPSNQPQHF. In DNA, the CDR3 is TGTGCCAGCAGCTTCGCAGGGCCAAGCAATCAGCCCCAGCATTTT. Drawing the rest from reference TRBV7-2 and TRBJ1-5, the complete variable domain is GAGVSQSPSNKVTEKGKDVELRCDPISGHTALYWYRQSLGQGLEFLIYFQGNSAPDKSGLPSDRFSAERTGGSVSTLTIQRTQQEDSAVYLCASSFAGPSNQPQHFGDGTRLSIL.

The J gene is TRBJ2-5, the V gene TRBV5-1; 7 bases are a match to TRBD1. Trimming at V came to 4 bases and at J to 5 bases, leaving 14 bases not matched to a gene. The CDR3 loop spans 16 amino acids. From germline, CDR1 is SGHRS and CDR2 YFSETQ. CDR3 loop: CASSGGQAAGWETQYF. The CDR3 DNA sequence: TGCGCCAGCAGCGGTGGACAGGCGGCAGGATGGGAGACCCAGTACTTC.

The chain uses TRBV5-1 and TRBJ1-5, with 9 nucleotides matching TRBD1. The CDR3 totals 15 residues. Germline CDR1 is SGHRS and CDR2 is YFSETQ. The ends lost 4 bases at V and 2 bases at J; junction bases unmatched: 4. The CDR3 sequence is CASSPWTGGNQPQHF. CDR3 DNA sequence: TGCGCCAGCAGCCCCTGGACAGGGGGCAATCAGCCCCAGCATTTT.

The chain couples TRBV4-3 to TRBJ1-6; weak D call: TRBD1 (5 bases). The CDR3 has 15 residues. Germline V CDR1 and CDR2: LGHNA, YSLEER. With 1 base removed from V and 3 bases from J, the gap between germline ends came to 7 bases. Here the CDR3 DNA reads TGCGCCAGCAGCCAAGCTGACAGCTATAATTCACCCCTCCACTTT. Its protein product is CASSQADSYNSPLHF.

The chain recombines TRBV5-6 with TRBJ1-3; 7 bases are a match to TRBD1. Germline V gene sequence: CDR1 SGHDT, CDR2 YYEEEE. This CDR3 contains 17 residues. J was trimmed by 2 bases and V by 0 bases; bases with no gene match: 8. The CDR3 region is CASSLEAGRGAGNTIYF. The CDR3 DNA follows: TGTGCCAGCAGCTTGGAGGCGGGCAGGGGGGCTGGAAACACCATATATTTT.

The gene calls are TRBV29-1 and TRBJ2-7, with D uncertain. This CDR3 is 14 amino acids long. V lost 5 bases to trimming and J lost 4 bases, with 18 bases between them. The V gene's germline CDR1 is SQVTM and CDR2 ANQGSEA. This chain's CDR3 is CSVRRDTFSYEQYF. CDR3 DNA: TGCAGCGTTAGAAGGGATACCTTTTCGTACGAGCAGTACTTC.